One and the same sample provided the 21 T cell receptor beta chains below, sequenced in a study of shared clonotypes between healthy human individuals. The table came from immunoSEQ multiplex PCR; TCRdb's copy has only in-frame clones and leaves some out. Of a few million clones listed, approximately 95% were seen once; the top ten hold about 0.39%. The sample comprised naive CD4+ T cells from PBMCs. As to subset: CD45RA+ positively selected. The receptor set was obtained from a man aged 18 to 35 in good health. Some clones in this sample may be carry-over from other donors' samples.

This rearrangement joins TRBV28 to TRBJ2-7; 8 positions agree with TRBD2. Germline V gene sequence: CDR1 MDHEN, CDR2 SYDVKM. V shed 5 bases, J shed 3 bases, and the junction held 6 bases outside the gene matches. The CDR3 sequence is 14 residues long. CDR3: CASSRGGLNYEQYF. CDR3 nucleotide sequence: TGTGCCAGCAGTCGGGGGGGACTGAACTACGAGCAGTACTTC.

The chain has TRBV30 and TRBJ2-2, with D possibly being TRBD1 (5 bases). Trimming shortened V by 1 base and J by 9 bases, and 15 bases separated the two germline ends. The CDR3 loop spans 14 amino acids. Germline V lookup: CDR1 GTSNPN, CDR2 SVGIG (reference sequence). The CDR3 coding sequence is TGTGCCTGGAGTGCCCTCTCACAGGCCTGGGAGCTGTTTTTT. Translated, it gives CAWSALSQAWELFF.

The chain has TRBV29-1 and TRBJ1-1; D uncertain. Germline V gene sequence: CDR1 SQVTM, CDR2 ANQGSEA. The CDR3 contains 13 residues. V lost 6 bases, J lost 1 base, and 12 bases lay in between. The CDR3 DNA reads TGCAGCGTGGCACCCATCACGAACACTGAAGCTTTCTTT. Translation gives CSVAPITNTEAFF.

The chain uses TRBV27 and TRBJ2-7; D is possibly TRBD2 (6 bases). The CDR3 loop spans 14 amino acids. Germline V gives CDR1 MNHEY, CDR2 SMNVEV (reference sequence). Trimming shortened V by 3 bases and J by 5 bases, and 14 bases separated the two germline ends. CDR3 sequence (DNA): TGTGCCAGCAGTTTGATACGGGAGAGACACGAGCAGTACTTC. Amino acid sequence: CASSLIRERHEQYF.

The chain combines TRBV5-1 with TRBJ1-1, with 8 bases that match TRBD1. The CDR3 consists of 13 residues. The V gene's germline CDR1 is SGHRS and CDR2 YFSETQ. V gave up 4 bases and J gave up 7 bases; unmatched junction bases: 6. CDR3 region: CASSDQGADEAFF. The CDR3 DNA follows: TGCGCCAGCAGCGACCAGGGGGCGGATGAAGCTTTCTTT.

The V gene is TRBV19, the J gene TRBJ1-5; TRBD1 is a possible D gene (5 bases). V was trimmed by 6 bases and J by 2 bases, leaving 11 bases between them. Germline values: CDR1 LNHDA, CDR2 SQIVND (reference sequence). The CDR3 spans 14 residues. The CDR3 DNA is TGTGCCAGTAGGGGACTAGGGGGCAATCAGCCCCAGCATTTT. Its protein product is CASRGLGGNQPQHF.

The rearrangement joins TRBV28 to TRBJ2-5, with TRBD2 matching over 11 bases. Germline values: CDR1 MDHEN, CDR2 SYDVKM. The CDR3 consists of 14 residues. V lost 6 bases, J lost 6 bases, and 6 bases stayed unmatched. CDR3 sequence reads: CASSQTSGIKTQYF. The DNA of the CDR3 is TGTGCCAGCAGCCAGACTAGCGGGATTAAGACCCAGTACTTC.

The V gene is TRBV7-2, the J gene TRBJ2-3, with unresolved D. CDR3 size: 13 residues. V lost 5 bases and J 4 bases, leaving 10 bases between the germline ends. Germline loops: CDR1 SGHTA, CDR2 FQGNSA. The CDR3 DNA reads TGTGCCAGCAGCCACGCCCCCGCAGATACGCAGTATTTT. Translated, it gives CASSHAPADTQYF.

This rearrangement joins TRBV2 to TRBJ2-3; 13 bases are a match to TRBD2. Per germline, CDR1 SNHLY and CDR2 FYNNEI. The junction had 3 bases not matched to a gene; V was cut back by 4 bases and J by 5 bases. The CDR3 runs to 15 residues. CDR3 in DNA: TGTGCCAGCAGTGTACTAGCGGGAGGGCTAGATACGCAGTATTTT. Translation: CASSVLAGGLDTQYF.

The J gene is TRBJ1-5, the V gene TRBV4-1, with 8 bases matching TRBD1. The germline gives CDR1 MGHRA, CDR2 YSYEKL. V was pared by 0 bases and J by 7 bases, with 8 bases of the junction left unmatched. The CDR3 runs to 16 residues. CDR3 DNA: TGCGCCAGCAGCCAAGATCGTGGACAGGGAAACCAGCCCCAGCATTTT. Its translation: CASSQDRGQGNQPQHF.

In the case of this clone: In this CDR3 the conserved last residue, phenylalanine or tryptophan, is missing, so a read error is likely. The chain is built from TRBV28 and TRBJ1-2; D might be TRBD1 (5 bases). Germline loops: CDR1 MDHEN, CDR2 SYDVKM. The V end lost 7 bases, the J end lost 7 bases, and 7 bases lay between the germline ends. The CDR3 length is 10 residues. The DNA for the CDR3 is TGTGCCAGCATGGGACCTGGCTACACCTCC. Its protein is CASMGPGYTS.

V and J are TRBV6-5 and TRBJ2-7, with D perhaps matching TRBD2 (6 bases). Germline V gene lookup returns CDR1 MNHEY and CDR2 SVGAGI. Trimming cost V 5 bases and J 3 bases, with 14 bases left between them. The CDR3 has 14 residues. CDR3 in amino acids: CASSEERVGYEQYF. The CDR3, as DNA: TGTGCCAGCAGTGAGGAGCGGGTTGGCTACGAGCAGTACTTC.

The CDR3 region is CASSEDGLYGYTF. The CDR3, as DNA: TGTGCCAGCAGTGAGGACGGCCTTTATGGCTACACCTTC. J is TRBJ1-2 and V is TRBV25-1, with unresolved D. The CDR3 totals 13 residues. Trimming stripped 3 bases from V and 5 bases from J, with 10 bases between. Per germline, CDR1 MGHDK and CDR2 SYGVNS.

In DNA, the CDR3 is TGTGCCTGGGCATATACCGGGGAGCTGTTTTTT. Residues: CAWAYTGELFF. The chain is built from TRBV30 and TRBJ2-2; D uncertain. CDR3 length equals 11 residues. Germline CDR1 is GTSNPN and CDR2 is SVGIG (reference sequence). V was shortened by 5 bases and J by 5 bases, with 6 bases between the two germline ends.

The rearrangement uses TRBV7-2 and TRBJ2-5; D possibly corresponds to TRBD1 (5 bases). The germline V gene encodes CDR1 SGHTA and CDR2 FQGNSA. The V gene lost 2 bases and the J gene lost 4 bases, with 14 bases spanning the gap. The CDR3 contains 15 residues. The DNA for the CDR3 is TGTGCCAGCAGCTTACAGGGTGGGGTGGCAGAGACCCAGTACTTC. Translating gives CASSLQGGVAETQYF.

This clone was detected only a few times. The sample holds other DNA sequences that translate to the same CDR3. This rearrangement joins TRBV29-1 to TRBJ2-7; TRBD1 agrees at 9 bases. CDR1 and CDR2 from the germline V gene are SQVTM and ANQGSEA. V shed 3 bases, J shed 3 bases, and the junction held 0 bases outside the gene matches. The CDR3 has 12 residues. CDR3 bases: TGCAGCGTTGAGGGACAGGGCTACGAGCAGTACTTC. As protein: CSVEGQGYEQYF.

V and J are TRBV15 and TRBJ2-1; the D is unclear. Trimming pared 5 bases from V and 0 bases from J, leaving 14 bases between. In germline, CDR1 is LNHNV, CDR2 YYDKDF (reference sequence). The CDR3 loop spans 16 amino acids. CDR3 nucleotide sequence: TGTGCCACCAGCGGATTACGAACGGCCTCCTACAATGAGCAGTTCTTC. Its protein is CATSGLRTASYNEQFF. The entire variable domain, with the rest obtained from reference TRBV15 and TRBJ2-1, is as follows: DAMVIQNPRYQVTQFGKPVTLSCSQTLNHNVMYWYQQKSSQAPKLLFHYYDKDFNNEADTPDNFQSRRPNTSFCFLDIRSPGLGDTAMYLCATSGLRTASYNEQFFGPGTRLTVL.

The J gene is TRBJ1-1, the V gene TRBV2, with D perhaps matching TRBD1 (6 bases). The germline V gene encodes CDR1 SNHLY and CDR2 FYNNEI. The CDR3 consists of 14 residues. V was cut by 7 bases and J by 6 bases, with 18 bases left in between. CDR3 region: CASMVGGRAAEAFF. CDR3 bases: TGTGCCAGCATGGTAGGGGGGCGAGCGGCTGAAGCTTTCTTT.

The gene calls are TRBV29-1 and TRBJ2-5, with 7 bases that match TRBD1. The DNA matches TRBJ2-7 better at its end, which makes the J call doubtful. Per the germline V gene, CDR1 is SQVTM and CDR2 is ANQGSEA. The CDR3 is 14 residues long. The CDR3 loop is CSVGGRQGAYEQYF. The DNA for the CDR3 is TGCAGCGTTGGTGGGAGACAGGGTGCCTACGAGCAGTACTTC.

The chain carries TRBV5-4 and TRBJ2-7; D might be TRBD2 (5 bases). The germline V gene encodes CDR1 SGHNT and CDR2 YYREEE (reference sequence). Deletions cut 7 bases from V and 0 bases from J, with 11 bases between. This CDR3 has 13 residues. CDR3 nucleotide sequence: TGTGCCAGCCCCGGACGGGACTCCTACGAGCAGTACTTC. As protein: CASPGRDSYEQYF.

This sequence joins TRBV19 and TRBJ1-1, with 8 bases lining up with TRBD1. CDR1 is LNHDA, CDR2 SQIVND, per germline (reference sequence). V shed 0 bases, J shed 4 bases, and the junction held 1 base outside the gene matches. There are 14 residues in the CDR3. The CDR3 DNA sequence: TGTGCCAGTAGTATAGACAGGGGGCTCACTGAAGCTTTCTTT. It specifies CASSIDRGLTEAFF.